The text below deals with one T cell receptor (beta chain). The specificity of this receptor is unknown. Base quality data are lacking; no much larger clone is found one base away. The library was obtained by the immunoSEQ multiplex PCR assay. This immuneACCESS table, as held by TCRdb, lists in-frame sequences with V and J called but not all clones. Of the missing ones, under half trace to an unresolved V gene in checked studies; the others have no known cause. Present in this sample are some 64,000 clones, 70% to 80% of which were seen just once. The ten largest clones add up to about 15% of the sample. These data are taken from a study of radiotherapy plus CTLA-4 blockade in lung cancer listed by TCRdb under 2018. Study-level background: Among the enrolled patients, roughly 19% had an objective response, and 25% to 40% reached disease control.

Including the terminal cysteine and phenylalanine, the CDR3 comprises 12 residues. The only DNA kept is the CDR3, 36 bases in frame from the first base. The V end loses 3 bases and the J end loses 4 bases, and a stretch of 6 bases separates them. Taken from the germline V gene, the CDR1 and CDR2 loops are MNHNS and SASEGT. Here is what the overall study found, with its caveats: After treatment with radiotherapy and ipilimumab, TCR clones that originated in tumors expanded in peripheral blood. The strongest predictors of response were reported to be early dynamic shifts in blood T cell clones along with a rise in serum interferon-beta following radiation.

The study tested focal radiation therapy combined with CTLA-4 blockade (ipilimumab) in patients with chemo-refractory metastatic non-small-cell lung cancer. The chain was built from TRBV6-1 and TRBJ1-2, with an unclear D gene assignment. Sample: peripheral blood, taken from a patient treated with radiotherapy plus ipilimumab. The TCR originated in a human donor with non-small cell lung cancer whose response to radiotherapy plus ipilimumab could not be evaluated. Some clones in this sample may be carry-over from other donors' samples. The CDR3 reads as follows: CASSDSPYGYTF. The DNA sequence is as follows: TGTGCCAGCAGTGATAGTCCCTATGGCTACACCTTC.